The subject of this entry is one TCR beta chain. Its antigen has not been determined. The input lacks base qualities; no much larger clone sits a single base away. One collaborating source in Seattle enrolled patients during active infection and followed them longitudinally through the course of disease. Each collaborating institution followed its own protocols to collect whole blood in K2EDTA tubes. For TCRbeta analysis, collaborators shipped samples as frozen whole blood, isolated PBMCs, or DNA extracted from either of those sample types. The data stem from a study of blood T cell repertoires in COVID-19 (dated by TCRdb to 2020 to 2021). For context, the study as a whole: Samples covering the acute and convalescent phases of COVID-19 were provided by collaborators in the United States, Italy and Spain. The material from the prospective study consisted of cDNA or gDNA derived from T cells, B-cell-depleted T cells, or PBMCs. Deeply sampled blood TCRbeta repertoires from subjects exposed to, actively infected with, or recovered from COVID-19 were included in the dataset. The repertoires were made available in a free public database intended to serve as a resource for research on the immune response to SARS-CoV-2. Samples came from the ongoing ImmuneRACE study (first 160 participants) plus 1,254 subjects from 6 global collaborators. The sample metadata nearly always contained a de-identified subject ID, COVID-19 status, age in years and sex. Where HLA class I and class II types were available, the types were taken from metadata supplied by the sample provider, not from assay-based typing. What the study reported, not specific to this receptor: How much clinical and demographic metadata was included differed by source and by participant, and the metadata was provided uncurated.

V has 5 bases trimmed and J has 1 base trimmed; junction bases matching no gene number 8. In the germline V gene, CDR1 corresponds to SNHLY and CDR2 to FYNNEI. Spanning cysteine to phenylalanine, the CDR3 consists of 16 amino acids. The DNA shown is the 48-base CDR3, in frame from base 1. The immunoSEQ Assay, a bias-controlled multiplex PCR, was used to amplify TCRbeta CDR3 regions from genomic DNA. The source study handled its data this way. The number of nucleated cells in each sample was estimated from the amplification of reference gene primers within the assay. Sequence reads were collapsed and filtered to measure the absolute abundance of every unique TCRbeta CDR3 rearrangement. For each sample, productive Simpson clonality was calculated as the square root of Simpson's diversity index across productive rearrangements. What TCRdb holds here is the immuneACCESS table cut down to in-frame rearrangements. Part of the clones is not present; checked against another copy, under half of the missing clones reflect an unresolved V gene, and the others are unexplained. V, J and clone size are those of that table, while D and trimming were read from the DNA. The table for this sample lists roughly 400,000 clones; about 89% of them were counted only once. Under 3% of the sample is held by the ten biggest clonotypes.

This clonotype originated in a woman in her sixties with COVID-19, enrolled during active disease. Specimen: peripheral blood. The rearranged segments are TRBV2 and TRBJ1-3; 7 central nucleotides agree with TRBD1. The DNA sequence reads TGTGCCAGCAGTCGGGACAGAGCTACATCTGGAAACACCATATATTTT. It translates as CASSRDRATSGNTIYF.